The 16 T cell receptor beta chains given below trace back to one sample, sequenced in a study of tumor-infiltrating lymphocytes in localized non-small cell lung cancer. Here immunoSEQ multiplex PCR was the method, and the copy in TCRdb shows in-frame clones only, minus some. The table includes roughly 8,500 clones, 81% detected once. Sequenced input: uninvolved lung tissue not adjacent to the tumor. The receptors come from a human donor with non-small cell lung cancer.

This clone has only one observation. The J gene is TRBJ2-7, the V gene TRBV7-2, with TRBD1 matching over 10 bases. Germline V gene sequence: CDR1 SGHTA, CDR2 FQGNSA. The CDR3 is 14 residues long. The V segment lost 6 bases and the J segment 2 bases; nucleotides outside the gene matches: 4. CDR3 nucleotide sequence: TGTGCCAGCAGTCGGGACAGGGGCCCCTACGAGCAGTACTTC. Encoded protein: CASSRDRGPYEQYF.

The V call is TRBV14, the J call TRBJ1-2; no clear D. CDR3 length equals 20 residues. Per germline, CDR1 SGHDN and CDR2 FVKESK. V was clipped by 3 bases and J by 3 bases, with 29 bases between them. CDR3 bases: TGTGCCAGCAGCCAGTTCCCTGCTCAACGATTTTTGGGAACCTACTATGGCTACACCTTC. Its protein is CASSQFPAQRFLGTYYGYTF.

The chain carries TRBV5-1 and TRBJ2-3; no firm D call. Trimming cost V 5 bases and J 1 base, with 11 bases left between them. Germline CDR1 reads SGHRS; CDR2 reads YFSETQ. CDR3 size: 14 residues. Here the CDR3 DNA reads TGCGCCAGCAGTTTACAGTTGGGCACAGATACGCAGTATTTT. Translation gives CASSLQLGTDTQYF.

The rearrangement uses TRBV7-2 and TRBJ2-7; D unclear. The CDR3 contains 13 residues. V lost 1 base to trimming and J lost 7 bases, with 11 bases between them. Germline V gene sequence: CDR1 SGHTA, CDR2 FQGNSA. CDR3 sequence: CASSLGPLGEQYF. The CDR3 DNA reads as TGTGCCAGCAGCTTAGGTCCCTTGGGGGAGCAGTACTTC.

Turning to this clone: At one boundary the junction diverges from the germline segment, which might be a read error. The chain employs TRBV2 and TRBJ2-2; 10 nucleotides agree with TRBD2. The germline gives CDR1 SNHLY, CDR2 FYNNEI. The CDR3 runs 16 residues. The CDR3 is CASSRLAGFEHRGAVF. CDR3 DNA sequence: TGTGCCAGCAGTCGACTAGCGGGCTTCGAACACCGGGGAGCTGTTTTT. Filled out from reference TRBV2 and TRBJ2-2, the complete variable domain reads EPEVTQTPSHQVTQMGQEVILRCVPISNHLYFYWYRQILGQKVEFLVSFYNNEISEKSEIFDDQFSVERPDGSNFTLKIRSTKLEDSAMYFCASSRLAGFEHRGAVFGEGSRLTVL.

The chain is built from TRBV7-9 and TRBJ2-2; D uncertain. This CDR3 comprises 14 residues. Germline V gives CDR1 SEHNR, CDR2 FQNEAQ (reference sequence). The ends were cut back, 5 bases at V and 5 bases at J, with 12 bases in the middle. CDR3 DNA sequence: TGTGCCAGCAGCACTGAGATTTCTACCGGGGAGCTGTTTTTT. It specifies CASSTEISTGELFF. The full variable domain, rest sourced from reference TRBV7-9 and TRBJ2-2, is DTGVSQNPRHKITKRGQNVTFRCDPISEHNRLYWYRQTLGQGPEFLTYFQNEAQLEKSRLLSDRFSAERPKGSFSTLEIQRTEQGDSAMYLCASSTEISTGELFFGEGSRLTVL.

This clone is a singleton in its sample. This rearrangement joins TRBV5-5 to TRBJ1-2; 7 bases match TRBD1. The CDR3 runs 14 residues. The V gene's germline CDR1 is SGHKS and CDR2 YYEKEE (reference sequence). The V and J ends lost 4 bases and 8 bases, in that order; junction bases with no gene match: 11. CDR3 sequence (DNA): TGTGCCAGCAGCCCAATAGGGACAGTAAGAGGCTACACCTTC. Its translation is CASSPIGTVRGYTF.

The rearrangement links TRBV4-1 to TRBJ1-5; D is unresolved. V lost 0 bases to trimming and J lost 3 bases, with 9 bases between them. The germline CDR1 and CDR2 sequences are MGHRA and YSYEKL. The CDR3 totals 15 residues. CDR3 nucleotide sequence: TGCGCCAGCAGCCAAGATAGCACAACCAATCAGCCCCAGCATTTT. Its protein product is CASSQDSTTNQPQHF.

The rearrangement links TRBV7-9 to TRBJ1-1; no reliable D call. Germline-derived CDR1 and CDR2 are SEHNR and FQNEAQ (reference sequence). Trimming took off 2 bases at V and 7 bases at J, with 8 bases between the two ends. This CDR3 comprises 12 residues. The CDR3 reads CASSLRSSEAFF. CDR3 DNA: TGTGCCAGCAGCTTAAGGAGTAGTGAAGCTTTCTTT.

The chain employs TRBV30 and TRBJ1-5, with no clear D. Germline V gives CDR1 GTSNPN, CDR2 SVGIG (reference sequence). V was cut by 0 bases and J by 4 bases, with 7 bases left in between. CDR3 size: 13 residues. The CDR3 here is CAWSVRDNQPQHF. CDR3 bases: TGTGCCTGGAGTGTGCGGGATAATCAGCCCCAGCATTTT.

The V call is TRBV5-4, the J call TRBJ2-3; D gene ambiguous. The ends were cut back, 3 bases at V and 5 bases at J, with 16 bases in the middle. This CDR3 has 15 residues. Germline CDR1 SGHNT, CDR2 YYREEE (reference sequence). In nucleotides, the CDR3 is TGTGCCAGCAGCTCCGCGAGTCAAACCAGAGATACGCAGTATTTT. Residues: CASSSASQTRDTQYF.

This clone is labeled large (0.1 to 1%). The gene calls are TRBV28 and TRBJ2-3; D may be TRBD2 (6 bases). The V end was cut by 6 bases, the J end by 3 bases, with 19 bases between. This CDR3 has 16 amino acids. Germline lookup yields CDR1 MDHEN and CDR2 SYDVKM. The CDR3 DNA sequence: TGTGCCAGCAGCTTAAGGTCGCGGGCGGGGACAGATACGCAGTATTTT. It is translated as CASSLRSRAGTDTQYF.

The rearrangement joins TRBV7-2 to TRBJ1-1, with 7 positions matching TRBD1. The CDR3 has 15 amino acids. The J segment lost 0 bases and the V segment lost 5 bases, leaving 6 bases of the junction unmatched. Per the germline V gene, CDR1 is SGHTA and CDR2 is FQGNSA. In nucleotides, the CDR3 is TGTGCCAGCAGCACCGACAGGGCGATGAACACTGAAGCTTTCTTT. Translation: CASSTDRAMNTEAFF.

The chain joins TRBV2 to TRBJ2-6, with 8 bases aligning to TRBD1. Germline V gene lookup returns CDR1 SNHLY and CDR2 FYNNEI. V trimming: 4 bases; J trimming: 0 bases; junction bases outside the gene matches: 8. CDR3 length: 18 amino acids. CDR3 sequence reads: CASSAGTGSYSGANVLTF. CDR3 DNA: TGTGCCAGCAGTGCCGGGACAGGTTCGTACTCTGGGGCCAACGTCCTGACTTTC.

The rearrangement uses TRBV28 and TRBJ1-2; D may be TRBD1 (5 bases). Germline assignment: CDR1 MDHEN and CDR2 SYDVKM. With 2 bases removed from V and 7 bases from J, the gap between germline ends came to 14 bases. The CDR3 runs to 14 residues. The CDR3 loop is CASSLVAGQFGYTF. CDR3 DNA: TGTGCCAGCAGTTTAGTCGCAGGGCAGTTTGGCTACACCTTC.

The chain has TRBV28 and TRBJ1-2; D remains unclear. Trimming shortened V by 7 bases and J by 5 bases, and 5 bases separated the two germline ends. Germline CDR1 and CDR2: MDHEN and SYDVKM. This CDR3 contains 10 residues. CDR3 amino acids: CASTHYGYTF. CDR3 DNA: TGTGCCAGCACCCATTATGGCTACACCTTC.